Included here is one T cell receptor beta chain sequence, with context. The antigen remains undetermined. Germline V gene sequence: CDR1 MDHEN, CDR2 SYDVKM. The V end was cut by 6 bases, the J end by 3 bases, with 12 bases between. This CDR3 has 13 amino acids. This record belongs to a study of OX40 agonist ivuxolimab in advanced cancers. The wider study: Hepatocellular carcinoma, melanoma, renal cell or head and neck cancer was diagnosed in the dose-escalation patients. Among those treated, three patients had partial responses, one with hepatocellular carcinoma and two with cutaneous melanoma.

Regarding the study as a whole: The mean number of expanded clones was higher in CD8+ T cells than in CD4+. Among the nonresponders, some also had low normalized T-cell clonal expansion.

Measured with immunoSEQ multiplex PCR; TCRdb has only the in-frame clones, and not every one. This table has 20,000 to 25,000 clones, 70% to 90% appearing once. The receptor's source is an adult with an advanced solid tumor such as melanoma, head and neck, liver or kidney cancer. The chain employs TRBV28 and TRBJ2-7; D not resolved. The sequences come from CD4+ or CD8+ T cells sorted from blood, collected in a trial of the OX40 agonist ivuxolimab. CDR3 nucleotide sequence: TGTGCCAGCAGCCTGGGTCAGAACTACGAGCAGTACTTC. This codes for CASSLGQNYEQYF.